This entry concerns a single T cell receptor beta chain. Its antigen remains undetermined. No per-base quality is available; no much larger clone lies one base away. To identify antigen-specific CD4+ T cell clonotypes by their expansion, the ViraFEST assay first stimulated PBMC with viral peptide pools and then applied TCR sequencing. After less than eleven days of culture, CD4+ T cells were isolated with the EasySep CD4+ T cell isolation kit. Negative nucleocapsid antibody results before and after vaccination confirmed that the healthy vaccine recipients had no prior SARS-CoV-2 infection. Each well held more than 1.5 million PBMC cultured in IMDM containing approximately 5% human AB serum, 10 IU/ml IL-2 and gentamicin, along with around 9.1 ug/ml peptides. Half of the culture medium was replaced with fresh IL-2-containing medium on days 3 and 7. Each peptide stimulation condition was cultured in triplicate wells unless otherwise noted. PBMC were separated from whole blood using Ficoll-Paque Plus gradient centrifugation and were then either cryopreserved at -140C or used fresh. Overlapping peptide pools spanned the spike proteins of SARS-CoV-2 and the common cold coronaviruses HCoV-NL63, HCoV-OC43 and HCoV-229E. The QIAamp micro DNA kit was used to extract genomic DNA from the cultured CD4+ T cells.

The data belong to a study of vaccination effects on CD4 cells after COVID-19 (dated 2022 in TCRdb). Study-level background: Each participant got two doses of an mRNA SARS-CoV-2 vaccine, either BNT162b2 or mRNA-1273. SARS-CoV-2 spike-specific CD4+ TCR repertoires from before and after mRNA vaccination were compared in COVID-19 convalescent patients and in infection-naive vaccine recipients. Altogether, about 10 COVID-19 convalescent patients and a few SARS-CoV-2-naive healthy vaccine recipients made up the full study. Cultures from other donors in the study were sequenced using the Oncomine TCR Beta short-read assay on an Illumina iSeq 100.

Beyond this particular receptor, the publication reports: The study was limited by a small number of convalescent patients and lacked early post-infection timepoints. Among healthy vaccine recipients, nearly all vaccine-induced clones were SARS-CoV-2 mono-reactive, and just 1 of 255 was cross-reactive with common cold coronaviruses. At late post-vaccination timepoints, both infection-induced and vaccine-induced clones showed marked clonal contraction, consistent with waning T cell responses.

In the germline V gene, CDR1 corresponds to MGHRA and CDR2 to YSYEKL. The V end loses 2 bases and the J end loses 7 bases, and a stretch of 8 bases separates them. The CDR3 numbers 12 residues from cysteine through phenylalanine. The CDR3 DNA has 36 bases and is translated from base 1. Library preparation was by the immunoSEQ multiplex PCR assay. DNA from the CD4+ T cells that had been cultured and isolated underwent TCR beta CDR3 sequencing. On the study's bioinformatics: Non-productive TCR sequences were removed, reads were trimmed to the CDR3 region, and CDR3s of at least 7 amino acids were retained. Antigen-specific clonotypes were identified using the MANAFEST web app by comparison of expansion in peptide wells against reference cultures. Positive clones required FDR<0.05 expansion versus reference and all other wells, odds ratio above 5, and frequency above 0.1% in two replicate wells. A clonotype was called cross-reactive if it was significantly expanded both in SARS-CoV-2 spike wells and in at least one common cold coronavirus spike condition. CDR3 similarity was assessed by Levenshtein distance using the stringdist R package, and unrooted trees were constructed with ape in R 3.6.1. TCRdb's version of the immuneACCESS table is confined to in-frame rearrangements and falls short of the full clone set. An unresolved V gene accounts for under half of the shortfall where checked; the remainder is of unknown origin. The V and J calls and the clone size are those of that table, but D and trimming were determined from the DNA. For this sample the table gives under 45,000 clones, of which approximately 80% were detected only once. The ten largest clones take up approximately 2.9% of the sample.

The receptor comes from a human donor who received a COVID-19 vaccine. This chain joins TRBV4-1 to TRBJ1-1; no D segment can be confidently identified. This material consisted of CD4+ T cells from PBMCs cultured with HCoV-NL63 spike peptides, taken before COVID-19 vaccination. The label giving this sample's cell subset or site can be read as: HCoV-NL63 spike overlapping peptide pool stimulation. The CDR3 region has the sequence CASSQISGEAFF. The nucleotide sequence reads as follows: TGCGCCAGCAGCCAAATCTCTGGTGAAGCTTTCTTT.